This TCR beta chain appears in the sequencing data of a study of T-cell reconstitution after alpha-beta-depleted transplantation in children. Preparation of the TCRbeta library was carried out with unique molecular identifiers. TCRdb re-analysed the PCR reads in MiXCR, keeping a single row per CDR3 protein. The table lists 90,000 to 100,000 distinct CDR3 sequences, roughly a quarter of them singletons, with around 21% in the top ten. On this clonotype itself: Its cognate antigen is unknown.

Study-level points and caveats: About two months after transplant, alpha-beta T cells reportedly came from several hundred expanded graft clones. A year post-transplant, T-cell counts and diversity derived mostly from newly produced T cells. From surviving recipient T cells and thymic progenitors came the high day-60 TCRbeta diversity observed in some patients.

The sequencing here drew on PBMCs, taken before TCRalphabeta/CD19-depleted stem cell transplant. The receptor's source is a boy aged 2-9 years with acute lymphoblastic leukemia, due to receive a stem cell transplant.

CDR3 bases: TGTGCCAGCAGTGTGACAGCCACGAATGAAAAACTGTTTTTT. Translating gives CASSVTATNEKLFF. V gene TRBV28 combines with J gene TRBJ1-4; D is perhaps TRBD1 (5 bases). This CDR3 has 14 residues. V dropped 5 bases and J dropped 5 bases, with 12 bases sitting between them. The germline gives CDR1 MDHEN, CDR2 SYDVKM.